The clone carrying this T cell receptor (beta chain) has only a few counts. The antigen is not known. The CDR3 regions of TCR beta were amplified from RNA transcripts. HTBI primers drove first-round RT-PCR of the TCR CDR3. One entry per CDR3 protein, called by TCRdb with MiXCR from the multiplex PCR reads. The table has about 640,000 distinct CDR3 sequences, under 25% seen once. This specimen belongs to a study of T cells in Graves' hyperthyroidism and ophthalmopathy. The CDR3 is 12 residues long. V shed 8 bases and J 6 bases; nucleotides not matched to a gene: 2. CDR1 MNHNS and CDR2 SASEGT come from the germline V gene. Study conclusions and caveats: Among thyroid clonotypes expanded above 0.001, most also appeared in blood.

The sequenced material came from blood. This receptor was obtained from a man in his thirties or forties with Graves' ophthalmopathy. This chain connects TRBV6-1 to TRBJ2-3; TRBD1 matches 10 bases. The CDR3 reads CASRTGGDTQYF. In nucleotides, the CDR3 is TGTGCCAGCCGGACAGGGGGTGATACGCAGTATTTT.